This T cell receptor beta chain was captured in a study of CD8 T cells in Susac syndrome. Study results and caveats: Individuals included in the TCR sequencing and HLA analysis were acknowledged by the study to be relatively few in number.

As concerns this clonotype: The antigen is not known.

The authors reverse transcribed roughly 0.5 to 1 ug RNA with random hexamers. MiXCR, applied by TCRdb to the immunoSEQ multiplex PCR reads, yields one record per CDR3 protein. In the table there are 100,000 to 150,000 distinct CDR3 sequences, roughly 80% of which are singletons. From germline, CDR1 is MNHEY and CDR2 SVGAGI. This CDR3 contains 12 residues. V lost 5 bases and J 7 bases, leaving 9 bases between the germline ends. This TCR was recovered from a human donor with multiple sclerosis. The sequencing input was CD8+ T cells from PBMCs. This rearrangement joins TRBV6-5 to TRBJ1-5, with D perhaps TRBD1 (5 bases). The CDR3: CASSPDSQPQHF. CDR3 DNA: TGTGCCAGCAGTCCCGACAGCCAGCCCCAGCATTTT.